The clone carrying this T cell receptor beta chain has a count of ten or more. Its antigen is not identified. The data originate from a study of CD8 T cells in ankylosing spondylitis. The CDR3 has 15 residues. The V and J ends lost 6 bases and 2 bases, in that order; junction bases with no gene match: 11. Germline CDR1 and CDR2: SGHDT and YYEEEE. Researchers built TCR beta libraries using quantitative 5'-RACE with molecular barcodes. TCRdb re-derived calls from the 5' RACE reads in MiXCR, one entry per CDR3 protein. The table records approximately 520,000 distinct CDR3 sequences, approximately 5% of them present only once. Findings and limits, study-wide: CD8+ by phenotype, disease-linked clones were relatively rare in peripheral blood. Reportedly, disease-linked clones are significantly enriched in ankylosing spondylitis patients' matched synovial fluid. Characteristic, it appeared, of ankylosing spondylitis blood was a TCR beta motif of roughly eight highly homologous variants.

This TCR was recovered from a male donor with ankylosing spondylitis. J is TRBJ2-7 and V is TRBV5-6, with 7 nucleotides matching TRBD1. The sequenced material came from blood, either unsorted or a sorted T cell fraction (not recorded which). DNA for the CDR3: TGTGCCAGCACCTCCCGACAGGGTTTGGCCTACGAGCAGTACTTC. This translates into CASTSRQGLAYEQYF.